This TCR beta chain originates from a study of T cells in Graves' hyperthyroidism and ophthalmopathy. About this clonotype itself: Antigen specificity is unknown.

This CDR3 spans 15 amino acids. Trimming pared 6 bases from V and 4 bases from J, leaving 13 bases between. CDR1 MDHEN and CDR2 SYDVKM come from the germline V gene. Study-level findings and limits: Most thyroid clonotypes expanded above 0.001 appeared in blood too.

RNA transcripts yielded amplified TCR beta CDR3 regions. The HTBI primer set served for first-round RT-PCR of the TCR CDR3. TCRdb reprocessed the multiplex PCR reads with MiXCR, giving one entry per CDR3 protein. The table records around 380,000 distinct CDR3 sequences, approximately 15% of them present only once. This sequence joins TRBV28 and TRBJ2-6; D remains ambiguous. Material: blood. The TCR originated in a man aged 25-40 years with Graves' hyperthyroidism that later progressed to Graves' ophthalmopathy. The DNA of the CDR3 is TGTGCCAGCAGCCGAAGACTGGCGGGGGCCAACGTCCTGACTTTC. It encodes CASSRRLAGANVLTF. The full variable domain, with the rest looked up from reference TRBV28 and TRBJ2-6, is DVKVTQSSRYLVKRTGEKVFLECVQDMDHENMFWYRQDPGLGLRLIYFSYDVKMKEKGDIPEGYSVSREKKERFSLILESASTNQTSMYLCASSRRLAGANVLTFGAGSRLTVL.